This T cell receptor beta chain comes out of a study of T-cell memory formation after mild COVID-19. Findings and caveats of the study: Contracting clones from day 15 to 85 had balanced CD4/CD8; later expanders favoured CD4+. Of the contracting clones, CD4+ ones lay mainly in CM and EM, and CD8+ ones in EMRA.

A remark on this clonotype: As yet, its antigen is unknown.

Each CDR3 protein gets one entry after TCRdb re-called the 5' RACE reads with MiXCR. The profile shows 450,000 to 700,000 distinct CDR3 sequences, about a sixth of them singletons. The V end lost 7 bases, the J end lost 2 bases, and 21 bases lay between the germline ends. The length of the CDR3 is 16 residues. CDR1 is SEHNR, CDR2 FQNEAQ, per germline (reference sequence). The rearrangement links TRBV7-9 to TRBJ2-7, with D perhaps assigned TRBD1 or TRBD2 (6 bases each). Sample: PBMCs or a T cell subset sorted from them (not recorded which). The receptor was derived from an adult woman who had mild COVID-19 (a few samples of this study predate the infection). Cell type and time point are not known. The CDR3 region is CASTPRGTPPPYEQYF. The CDR3 bases are TGTGCCAGCACCCCTAGGGGGACTCCTCCCCCCTACGAGCAGTACTTC.